A single sample gave rise to the 31 T cell receptor beta chains below, sequenced in a study of vaccination effects on CD4 cells after COVID-19. No antigen has been identified for these receptors. Clones were read by immunoSEQ multiplex PCR, and TCRdb kept only the in-frame ones, dropping some. The data contain about 73,000 clones, around 79% of them singletons. Prior to sequencing, the ViraFEST assay stimulated PBMC with viral peptide pools, which expanded the antigen-specific CD4+ T cells. Following 10 days of culture, CD4+ T cells were isolated. Nucleocapsid antibodies were negative in the vaccine recipients, who had never had SARS-CoV-2 infection. The sample here was CD4+ T cells from PBMCs cultured with SARS-CoV-2 spike peptides, taken before COVID-19 vaccination. Receptors originate from a human donor who received a COVID-19 vaccine.

The CDR3 bases are TGTGCCAGCAGCCATCGGAAGGCTGGGGCCAACGTCCTGACTTTC. Its protein product is CASSHRKAGANVLTF. The rearrangement joins TRBV6-5 to TRBJ2-6; D uncertain. Deletions cut 6 bases from V and 2 bases from J, with 11 bases between. CDR1 is MNHEY and CDR2 is SVGAGI in the germline V gene. The CDR3 runs 15 residues.

The chain uses TRBV19 and TRBJ1-1, with a weak D call TRBD1 (5 bases). Germline V CDR1 and CDR2: LNHDA, SQIVND (reference sequence). V lost 6 bases to trimming and J lost 3 bases, with 8 bases between them. The CDR3 is 12 residues long. The CDR3 bases are TGTGCCAGTAGGGACATCGACACTGAAGCTTTCTTT. This gives the protein CASRDIDTEAFF.

The chain is built from TRBV3-1 (or the pseudogene TRBV3-2) and TRBJ1-1; D is undetermined. The V gene lost 4 bases and the J gene lost 2 bases, with 8 bases spanning the gap. Per the germline V gene, CDR1 is LGHDT and CDR2 is YNNKEL (reference sequence). The CDR3 has 13 amino acids. CDR3 protein: CASSRTANTEAFF. The CDR3 coding sequence is TGTGCCAGCAGCCGAACAGCTAACACTGAAGCTTTCTTT.

V and J are TRBV19 and TRBJ1-5; tentative D call: TRBD1 (6 bases). The CDR3 totals 13 residues. The germline V gene encodes CDR1 LNHDA and CDR2 SQIVND (reference sequence). V lost 9 bases, J lost 6 bases, and 15 bases lay in between. CDR3 region: CASDNRVRQPQHF. The CDR3 region has the DNA TGTGCCAGCGACAACAGGGTCCGTCAGCCCCAGCATTTT.

The CDR3 loop is CSASPPGGLPTQYF. In DNA, the CDR3 is TGCAGTGCTAGTCCCCCGGGGGGCCTCCCTACGCAGTATTTT. This rearrangement joins TRBV20-1 to TRBJ2-3, with D tentatively TRBD2 (7 bases). V lost 3 bases and J lost 8, with 18 bases in between. The CDR3 length is 14 residues. Germline CDR1 and CDR2: DFQATT and SNEGSKA (reference sequence).

The V gene is TRBV19, the J gene TRBJ2-6, with TRBD1 as a possible D gene (6 bases). The CDR3 runs to 13 residues. Germline loops: CDR1 LNHDA, CDR2 SQIVND (reference sequence). V was trimmed by 9 bases and J by 0 bases, leaving 6 bases between them. CDR3 sequence (DNA): TGTGCCAGCAGGGGCTCTGGGGCCAACGTCCTGACTTTC. Translating gives CASRGSGANVLTF.

The rearrangement uses TRBV18 and TRBJ2-5, with TRBD2 as a possible D gene (5 bases). Trimming left V 0 bases short and J 5 bases short, with 7 bases between. The CDR3 has 13 residues. Germline V gene sequence: CDR1 KGHSH, CDR2 LQKENI. The CDR3 sequence: CASSPPGGETQYF. CDR3 coding DNA: TGTGCCAGCTCACCACCGGGCGGGGAGACCCAGTACTTC.

This rearrangement joins TRBV5-1 to TRBJ2-5; no clear D. CDR1 and CDR2 from the germline V gene are SGHRS and YFSETQ. V was pared by 3 bases and J by 1 base, with 7 bases between. The CDR3 has 13 residues. DNA for the CDR3: TGCGCCAGCAGCTCATTGGCCCAAGAGACCCAGTACTTC. It encodes CASSSLAQETQYF. Combining the CDR3 with reference TRBV5-1 and TRBJ2-5 gives the whole variable domain KAGVTQTPRYLIKTRGQQVTLSCSPISGHRSVSWYQQTPGQGLQFLFEYFSETQRNKGNFPGRFSGRQFSNSRSEMNVSTLELGDSALYLCASSSLAQETQYFGPGTRLLVL.

The chain employs TRBV21-1 and TRBJ2-5. TRBV21-1 corresponds to a pseudogene. The CDR3 is made up of 12 amino acids. CDR3 in DNA: TGTGCCACCGGAAAGGTCAGAGAGACCCAGTACTTC. This codes for CATGKVRETQYF.

The V gene is TRBV6-2 or TRBV6-3, the J gene TRBJ2-3; D might be TRBD2 (6 bases). Trimming cost V 6 bases and J 6 bases, with 13 bases left between them. The CDR3 loop spans 13 amino acids. Germline CDR1 reads MNHEY; CDR2 reads SVGEGT. The CDR3 here is CASRPSAADTQYF. The CDR3 DNA reads TGTGCCAGCAGGCCTAGCGCCGCCGATACGCAGTATTTT.

CDR3 DNA: TGCGCCAGCAGCTTGGTACTGGGCGGGGAGCTGTTTTTT. Protein product: CASSLVLGGELFF. The J gene is TRBJ2-2, the V gene TRBV5-1; D uncertain. The length of the CDR3 is 13 residues. CDR1 is SGHRS and CDR2 is YFSETQ in the germline V gene. The V and J ends lost 0 bases and 7 bases respectively, with 7 bases between them.

The chain has TRBV18 and TRBJ2-5; D possibly corresponds to TRBD2 (6 bases). Germline CDR1 is KGHSH and CDR2 is LQKENI. The ends were cut back, 8 bases at V and 4 bases at J, with 11 bases in the middle. There are 12 residues in the CDR3. The DNA for the CDR3 is TGTGCCAGCCTAACGGAGGGAGAGACCCAGTACTTC. It codes for CASLTEGETQYF.

This clone came up a few times. The CDR3 coding sequence is TGCGCCAGCAGCCAGGGGATCCTAGCGGGGGCGCAAGAGACCCAGTACTTC. Residues: CASSQGILAGAQETQYF. This rearrangement joins TRBV4-1 to TRBJ2-5; 10 bases agree with TRBD2. V trimming: 3 bases; J trimming: 2 bases; junction bases outside the gene matches: 9. The germline V gene encodes CDR1 MGHRA and CDR2 YSYEKL. This CDR3 has 17 residues.

The chain recombines TRBV18 with TRBJ1-4; D perhaps matches TRBD1 (5 bases). V lost 3 bases and J lost 8, with 10 bases in between. Per the germline V gene, CDR1 is KGHSH and CDR2 is LQKENI. The CDR3 extends over 13 amino acids. CDR3 amino acids: CASSPGTSEKLFF. In DNA form, the CDR3 reads TGTGCCAGCTCACCCGGGACTTCCGAAAAACTGTTTTTT.

V gene TRBV5-4 combines with J gene TRBJ2-5, with D possibly called TRBD1 or TRBD2 (5 bases each). CDR1 is SGHNT and CDR2 is YYREEE in the germline V gene (reference sequence). This CDR3 contains 15 residues. The V end was cut by 0 bases, the J end by 5 bases, with 14 bases between. The CDR3 sequence is CASSLVQAWRETQYF. DNA for the CDR3: TGTGCCAGCAGCTTGGTACAGGCCTGGAGGGAGACCCAGTACTTC.

The count of this clone is one. The rearrangement joins TRBV12-5 to TRBJ2-5; unclear D gene. V gave up 6 bases and J gave up 5 bases, with 16 bases separating them. The germline gives CDR1 LGHNT, CDR2 FRNRAP. The CDR3 spans 14 residues. The CDR3 nucleotides are TGTGCTAGTGGCACCCTTACAAACCCGGAGACCCAGTACTTC. This sequence encodes CASGTLTNPETQYF.

This rearrangement joins TRBV28 to TRBJ1-2, with 7 positions matching TRBD1. Germline CDR1 reads MDHEN; CDR2 reads SYDVKM. The V and J ends lost 5 bases and 4 bases, in that order; junction bases with no gene match: 7. CDR3 length equals 14 residues. For the CDR3, the DNA is TGTGCCAGCAGTCTTACAGGGGACTTCTATGGCTACACCTTC. Translating gives CASSLTGDFYGYTF.

V gene TRBV3-1 (or the pseudogene TRBV3-2) combines with J gene TRBJ2-3, with 7 bases that match TRBD1. V lost 6 bases and J lost 0; bases outside the gene matches: 9. The V gene's germline CDR1 is LGHDT and CDR2 YNNKEL (reference sequence). CDR3 length equals 16 residues. CDR3: CASSPTGFRSTDTQYF. DNA for the CDR3: TGTGCCAGCAGTCCGACAGGGTTTCGGAGCACAGATACGCAGTATTTT.

This chain uses TRBV27 with TRBJ2-3; perhaps TRBD2 as D (5 bases). CDR3 length: 15 amino acids. Per germline, CDR1 MNHEY and CDR2 SMNVEV (reference sequence). V was cut by 1 base and J by 4 bases, with 12 bases left in between. DNA of the CDR3: TGTGCCAGCAGTTTATTGGCTAGCTCCCCAGATACGCAGTATTTT. Translation gives CASSLLASSPDTQYF.

The gene calls are TRBV4-2 and TRBJ1-5; TRBD1 matches 7 bases. The V gene end was trimmed by 8 bases and the J gene end by 5 bases; junction bases not matched to a gene: 9. This CDR3 contains 14 residues. Germline CDR1 LGHNA, CDR2 YNFKEQ. CDR3: CASSSGGTDQPQHF. CDR3 coding DNA: TGTGCCAGCTCGTCAGGGGGGACGGATCAGCCCCAGCATTTT.

J is TRBJ2-7 and V is TRBV3-1 (or the pseudogene TRBV3-2); TRBD2 matches 9 bases. Germline CDR1 and CDR2: LGHDT and YNNKEL (reference sequence). The V segment lost 5 bases and the J segment 5 bases; nucleotides outside the gene matches: 4. This CDR3 spans 13 amino acids. This chain's CDR3 is CASSFAGGDEQYV. CDR3 DNA sequence: TGTGCCAGCAGCTTTGCGGGGGGGGACGAGCAGTACGTC.

V gene TRBV12-3 or TRBV12-4 combines with J gene TRBJ2-3; D is undetermined. Trimming shortened V by 5 bases and J by 4 bases, and 7 bases separated the two germline ends. The CDR3 spans 12 residues. CDR3 nucleotides: TGTGCCAGCAGTCCCAGATCAGATACGCAGTATTTT. Translated, it gives CASSPRSDTQYF.

CDR3 nucleotide sequence: TGTGCCAGCAGTGAACTATCGGGATCAAATTCACCCCTCCACTTT. It yields the protein CASSELSGSNSPLHF. The chain links TRBV6-1 to TRBJ1-6, with unresolved D. The CDR3 totals 15 residues. CDR1 is MNHNS and CDR2 is SASEGT in the germline V gene. The V end was cut by 2 bases, the J end by 7 bases, with 12 bases between.

This clone appeared a few times. The chain couples TRBV29-1 to TRBJ2-3; possibly TRBD1 for D (5 bases). Germline-derived CDR1 and CDR2 are SQVTM and ANQGSEA. Trimming removed 3 bases from V and 1 base from J, with 8 bases in between. CDR3 length: 13 residues. The CDR3: CSVEGPRTDTQYF. CDR3 bases: TGCAGCGTTGAGGGGCCTCGCACAGATACGCAGTATTTT.

This chain joins TRBV5-1 and TRBJ2-7; TRBD1 agrees at 8 bases. This CDR3 region has 15 residues. With 4 bases clipped from V and 2 bases from J, the junction kept 8 bases outside the gene matches. CDR1 and CDR2 (germline): SGHRS, YFSETQ. Here the CDR3 DNA reads TGCGCCAGCAGCACTGGACAGGGTAGAACCTACGAGCAGTACGTC. It specifies CASSTGQGRTYEQYV.

This chain joins TRBV5-6 and TRBJ2-2; TRBD1 aligns across 8 bases. The CDR3 sequence is 14 residues long. J gave up 4 bases and V 6 bases, and 5 bases lay outside the gene matches. Germline V gene data show CDR1 as SGHDT and CDR2 as YYEEEE. CDR3 DNA sequence: TGTGCCAGCAACGACAGGGGTGGCACCGGGGAGCTGTTTTTT. Protein product: CASNDRGGTGELFF.

This chain connects TRBV18 to TRBJ1-4; 12 nucleotides line up with TRBD1. The germline CDR1 and CDR2 sequences are KGHSH and LQKENI. Trimming took 2 bases from V and 13 from J; bases not matched to a gene: 5. This CDR3 is built from 14 residues. The CDR3 spells CASSPGTGGFGLFF. The CDR3 DNA follows: TGTGCCAGCTCACCAGGGACAGGGGGCTTCGGACTGTTTTTT.

The chain links TRBV5-6 to TRBJ2-2; maybe TRBD1 (6 bases). CDR1 and CDR2 from the germline V gene are SGHDT and YYEEEE. Between the trimmed V and J ends, which lost 1 base and 3 bases, there was a span of 10 bases. This CDR3 contains 15 residues. CDR3 residues: CASSLLRGYTGELFF. The CDR3 DNA follows: TGTGCCAGCAGCTTGTTGAGGGGGTACACCGGGGAGCTGTTTTTT.

This chain uses TRBV5-6 with TRBJ2-1; no firm D call. The CDR3 is 13 amino acids. Trimming pared 0 bases from V and 8 bases from J, leaving 9 bases between. CDR1 is SGHDT and CDR2 is YYEEEE in the germline V gene. CDR3 coding DNA: TGTGCCAGCAGCTTGGTAGGGCTCGATGAGCAGTTCTTC. Translating it yields CASSLVGLDEQFF.

The chain uses TRBV6-1 and TRBJ2-3; 9 bases match TRBD2. CDR3 length: 20 residues. Germline V gene lookup returns CDR1 MNHNS and CDR2 SASEGT. J was trimmed by 1 base and V by 0 bases; bases with no gene match: 14. In nucleotides, the CDR3 is TGTGCCAGCAGTGAAGCTCGCAGAAGCGGGGGGCCGTATGGCACAGATACGCAGTATTTT. This translates into CASSEARRSGGPYGTDTQYF.

The chain couples TRBV21-1 to TRBJ1-5. TRBV21-1 is assigned pseudogene status. The CDR3 is 16 residues long. The CDR3 is CASSKVVGFPDQPQHF. The CDR3 DNA sequence: TGTGCCAGCAGCAAAGTGGTAGGGTTCCCTGATCAGCCCCAGCATTTT.